This T cell receptor (beta chain) is drawn from a study of OX40 agonist ivuxolimab in advanced cancers. Libraries were made using the immunoSEQ multiplex PCR assay. Not all clones reach the TCRdb copy of this immuneACCESS table, which keeps in-frame sequences only. Checked studies attribute under half of the gap to unresolved V genes and leave the rest unexplained. Here the sample has approximately 11,000 clones; 60% to 85% occur a single time. Jointly, the top ten make up 15% to 20% of the sample. Sample: CD4+ or CD8+ T cells sorted from blood, taken in a trial of the OX40 agonist ivuxolimab. These receptors originate from an adult with an advanced solid tumor such as melanoma, head and neck, liver or kidney cancer.

The chain couples TRBV13 to TRBJ2-3; no reliable D call. Germline V CDR1 and CDR2: PRHDT, FYEKMQ (reference sequence). V was trimmed by 0 bases and J by 3 bases, leaving 7 bases between them. The CDR3 has 14 amino acids. The CDR3 nucleotides read TGTGCCAGCAGCTTAGGCCGGTCGACAGATACGCAGTATTTT. Amino acids: CASSLGRSTDTQYF.